Reported below is one T cell receptor (beta chain). What it binds is not known. Time point described: 2015-2016 season, pre-vaccination. The sample originates from a study of follicular helper T cells after annual influenza vaccination. Study-wide context: After each seasonal flu vaccination, blood came on days 0, 7 and 28.

Libraries were prepared by immunoSEQ multiplex PCR; TCRdb keeps only in-frame clonotypes and omits some of them. The data show 9,000 to 10,000 clones, about 90% seen once. Whole-study results and caveats: Just about 9.5-21% of cells analyzed had recovered productive TCRB sequences.

Trimming stripped 1 base from V and 7 bases from J, with 13 bases between. Per germline, CDR1 SGHTA and CDR2 FQGTGA. This CDR3 is 14 amino acids long. The rearrangement joins TRBV7-3 to TRBJ1-2, with a weak D call TRBD1 (6 bases). The source of this sequence is an adult who received the influenza vaccine. This specimen consisted of CXCR5+ CD38- circulating T follicular helper cells from blood, obtained on the day of influenza vaccination. Subset noted: circulating Tfh, non-naive CD4+CXCR5+PD-1+ (ICOS+CD38+ or ICOS-CD38-). The CDR3: CASSLNPEGGGYTF. The DNA of the CDR3 is TGTGCCAGCAGCTTAAACCCGGAAGGGGGTGGCTACACCTTC.